This T cell receptor (beta chain) is drawn from a study of blood T cell repertoires in COVID-19. Study in general: T cells, B-cell-depleted T cells, or PBMCs provided the cDNA or gDNA that served as material.

Germline loops: CDR1 SEHNR, CDR2 FQNEAQ (reference sequence). Trimming cost V 3 bases and J 5 bases, with 11 bases left between them. This CDR3 is 13 amino acids long. Original handling: Estimation of nucleated cell counts was performed using reference gene primer amplification. Assay used: immunoSEQ multiplex PCR; TCRdb lists only in-frame clones, some missing. That table furnishes V, J and clone size, whereas the DNA furnished D and trimming. The sample carries about 170,000 clones, around nine tenths recorded once. The sequence was collected from a man in his fifties or sixties who had recovered from COVID-19. Material: peripheral blood. This chain connects TRBV7-9 to TRBJ2-7; D gene uncertain. The CDR3, as DNA: TGTGCCAGCAGCTTTAGCTCAAGCCACGAGCAGTACTTC. The encoded protein is CASSFSSSHEQYF.